Below, 29 T cell receptor beta chains from the same sample are listed, as sequenced in a study of vaccination effects on CD4 cells after COVID-19. Investigators separated out CD4+ T cells once around nine days of culture had passed. Two-dose BNT162b2 or mRNA-1273 vaccination was given to participants. Their target antigens are unknown. Libraries were prepared by immunoSEQ multiplex PCR; TCRdb keeps only in-frame clonotypes and omits some of them. This sample yields about 66,000 clones, of which around 85% are seen a single time; about 2.5% belongs to the top ten. Specimen: CD4+ T cells from PBMCs cultured without peptide, collected after COVID-19 vaccination. The receptor source for this set is a human donor who received a COVID-19 vaccine.

This rearrangement joins TRBV5-1 to TRBJ2-2; 9 bases align to TRBD1. J gave up 7 bases and V 5 bases, and 9 bases lay outside the gene matches. Germline values: CDR1 SGHRS, CDR2 YFSETQ. The CDR3 consists of 15 residues. The CDR3 bases are TGCGCCAGCAGGGCCGGACAGGGGAGGAACGGGGAGCTGTTTTTT. It codes for CASRAGQGRNGELFF.

This clone was seen only once. This rearrangement joins TRBV18 to TRBJ1-5; D is ambiguous. The germline gives CDR1 KGHSH, CDR2 LQKENI. The CDR3 runs 14 residues. V was cut by 3 bases and J by 6 bases, with 12 bases left in between. CDR3 bases: TGTGCCAGCTCACCTTTCCAGGTGGGTCAGCCCCAGCATTTT. Its translation: CASSPFQVGQPQHF.

The chain couples TRBV4-1 to TRBJ2-3; TRBD2 aligns across 7 bases. The CDR3 loop spans 17 amino acids. V lost 2 bases and J lost 0; bases outside the gene matches: 8. CDR1 is MGHRA, CDR2 YSYEKL, per germline. CDR3 loop: CASSQPRGRGSTDTQYF. The CDR3 DNA reads TGCGCCAGCAGCCAACCACGAGGGCGGGGGAGCACAGATACGCAGTATTTT.

The gene calls are TRBV29-1 and TRBJ1-3; D gene unclear. CDR1 is SQVTM and CDR2 is ANQGSEA in the germline V gene. This CDR3 region has 14 residues. The V gene lost 7 bases and the J gene lost 0 bases, with 13 bases spanning the gap. The CDR3 bases are TGCAGCGGCCTCTGGGGAGGCTCTGGAAACACCATATATTTT. Translating it yields CSGLWGGSGNTIYF.

This clone is labeled as medium-sized. This chain connects TRBV5-4 to TRBJ2-2; D possibly uses TRBD1 or TRBD2 (5 bases each). Germline V gene sequence: CDR1 SGHNT, CDR2 YYREEE (reference sequence). V lost 0 bases to trimming and J lost 8 bases, with 8 bases between them. The CDR3 is 13 residues long. CDR3 sequence reads: CASSLAGLGELFF. CDR3 coding DNA: TGTGCCAGCAGCTTGGCGGGGCTGGGGGAGCTGTTTTTT.

This clone was recorded once. The chain links TRBV7-6 to TRBJ1-5; D not certain. The CDR3 extends over 14 amino acids. Germline V lookup: CDR1 SGHVS, CDR2 FNYEAQ. Deletions cut 1 base from V and 7 bases from J, with 11 bases between. In DNA, the CDR3 is TGTGCCAGCAGCTTAGAGGTCTCGGGCCAGCCCCAGCATTTT. Its translation is CASSLEVSGQPQHF.

The chain has TRBV27 and TRBJ1-3; the D is unclear. Germline V gene lookup returns CDR1 MNHEY and CDR2 SMNVEV (reference sequence). V dropped 6 bases and J dropped 0 bases, with 9 bases sitting between them. The CDR3 is 14 amino acids. In DNA form, the CDR3 reads TGTGCCAGCAGGACACAGAGCTCTGGAAACACCATATATTTT. It specifies CASRTQSSGNTIYF.

The chain has TRBV2 and TRBJ2-7, with unresolved D. This CDR3 spans 11 amino acids. Deletions cut 8 bases from V and 7 bases from J, with 12 bases between. Germline lookup yields CDR1 SNHLY and CDR2 FYNNEI. CDR3: CASDGPAEQYV. CDR3 in DNA: TGTGCCAGCGACGGCCCCGCTGAGCAGTACGTC.

CDR3 DNA sequence: TGCGCCAGCAGCCAAGGTGGAGGGACAGGGAGACGGGAGCAGTTCTTC. This codes for CASSQGGGTGRREQFF. J is TRBJ2-1 and V is TRBV4-1; 9 positions agree with TRBD1. With V trimmed by 1 base and J by 10 bases, 11 bases remained unmatched. The germline V gene has CDR1 MGHRA and CDR2 YSYEKL. The CDR3 is made up of 16 amino acids.

The V gene is TRBV6-5, the J gene TRBJ1-1; no firm D call. V was trimmed by 7 bases and J by 0 bases, leaving 12 bases between them. The germline V gene has CDR1 MNHEY and CDR2 SVGAGI. The length of the CDR3 is 14 residues. CDR3 region: CASTYNSLNTEAFF. CDR3 in DNA: TGTGCCAGCACGTACAATTCTCTGAACACTGAAGCTTTCTTT.

The chain carries TRBV6-1 and TRBJ1-4; 7 nucleotides line up with TRBD1. This CDR3 has 14 amino acids. Germline loops: CDR1 MNHNS, CDR2 SASEGT. V was clipped by 3 bases and J by 5 bases; unmatched bases: 3. CDR3 amino acids: CASSESQGNEKLFF. As DNA, the CDR3 is TGTGCCAGCAGTGAGTCACAGGGGAATGAAAAACTGTTTTTT.

This rearrangement joins TRBV10-1 to TRBJ2-3; TRBD1 might be the D (6 bases). V shed 2 bases and J shed 1 base, with 7 bases lying between them. This CDR3 is built from 14 residues. The germline gives CDR1 WNHNN, CDR2 SYGVQD (reference sequence). The CDR3 DNA sequence: TGCGCCAGCAGTGAGGGGGGCCGCACAGATACGCAGTATTTT. Encoded protein: CASSEGGRTDTQYF.

This rearrangement joins TRBV27 to TRBJ2-2; the match to TRBD1 covers 8 bases. Trimming at V came to 5 bases and at J to 1 base, leaving 9 bases not matched to a gene. The CDR3 runs 17 residues. The germline V gene encodes CDR1 MNHEY and CDR2 SMNVEV (reference sequence). CDR3 sequence: CASSSWTGPKNTGELFF. CDR3 nucleotides: TGTGCCAGCAGTAGCTGGACAGGGCCGAAGAACACCGGGGAGCTGTTTTTT.

The chain recombines TRBV4-1 with TRBJ1-1, with D perhaps TRBD1 (5 bases). The V and J ends lost 1 base and 10 bases respectively, with 16 bases between them. The CDR3 is 14 residues long. From germline, CDR1 is MGHRA and CDR2 YSYEKL. This chain's CDR3 is CASSQGQAGRSAFF. The CDR3 nucleotides are TGCGCCAGCAGCCAAGGTCAGGCAGGGCGTTCAGCTTTCTTT.

This clone was counted a few times. The V and J genes are TRBV3-1 (or the pseudogene TRBV3-2) and TRBJ1-4; a possible D gene is TRBD1 (6 bases). V lost 2 bases and J 7 bases, leaving 11 bases between the germline ends. This CDR3 region has 14 residues. CDR1 and CDR2 (germline): LGHDT, YNNKEL (reference sequence). The CDR3 loop is CASSQRGAGEKLFF. In DNA, the CDR3 is TGTGCCAGCAGCCAAAGGGGGGCGGGTGAAAAACTGTTTTTT.

Only one count was recorded for this clone. The genes are TRBV27 and TRBJ1-1; weak D call: TRBD1 (5 bases). Trimming removed 8 bases at V and 5 bases at J, with 18 bases between. Germline V gives CDR1 MNHEY, CDR2 SMNVEV (reference sequence). This CDR3 is built from 14 residues. DNA of the CDR3: TGTGCCAGCCGTCCGGTTTGGGGGATTACTGAAGCTTTCTTT. Its protein product is CASRPVWGITEAFF.

This chain connects TRBV7-8 to TRBJ1-2; no definite D call. Germline V CDR1 and CDR2: SGHVS, FQNEAQ. This CDR3 has 14 amino acids. With 1 base removed from V and 5 bases from J, the gap between germline ends came to 11 bases. The CDR3 sequence is CASSLGRAGYGYTF. The DNA for the CDR3 is TGTGCCAGCAGCTTAGGACGGGCCGGGTATGGCTACACCTTC. The variable domain in full, completed from reference TRBV7-8 and TRBJ1-2, reads GAGVSQSPRYKVAKRGQDVALRCDPISGHVSLFWYQQALGQGPEFLTYFQNEAQLDKSGLPSDRFFAERPEGSVSTLKIQRTQQEDSAVYLCASSLGRAGYGYTFGSGTRLTVV.

The chain links TRBV2 to TRBJ1-1; a weak D match, TRBD1 (6 bases). The CDR3 sequence is 13 residues long. Between the trimmed V and J ends, which lost 10 bases and 2 bases, there was a span of 14 bases. CDR1 and CDR2 (germline): SNHLY, FYNNEI. The CDR3 DNA is TGTGCCACACGACAGGACTATAACACTGAAGCTTTCTTT. Translation: CATRQDYNTEAFF.

The chain has TRBV28 and TRBJ1-1; D call uncertain. This CDR3 region has 12 residues. CDR1 is MDHEN and CDR2 is SYDVKM in the germline V gene. Between the trimmed V and J ends, which lost 10 bases and 1 base, there was a span of 10 bases. The DNA of the CDR3 is TGTGCCACCAAGGGTACGAACACTGAAGCTTTCTTT. Protein: CATKGTNTEAFF.

A single count supports this clone. The chain has TRBV28 and TRBJ1-4; possible D gene TRBD1, 6 bases. Germline CDR1 reads MDHEN; CDR2 reads SYDVKM. The CDR3 length is 15 residues. Trimming removed 5 bases at V and 5 bases at J, with 15 bases between. In DNA form, the CDR3 reads TGTGCCAGCAGTCCCCGGTGGCAGGGGAATGAAAAACTGTTTTTT. Residues: CASSPRWQGNEKLFF. Variable domain in full (rest from reference TRBV28 and TRBJ1-4): DVKVTQSSRYLVKRTGEKVFLECVQDMDHENMFWYRQDPGLGLRLIYFSYDVKMKEKGDIPEGYSVSREKKERFSLILESASTNQTSMYLCASSPRWQGNEKLFFGSGTQLSVL.

V usage is TRBV11-2 and J usage is TRBJ2-7; 13 bases are shared with TRBD2. This CDR3 region has 19 residues. The junction had 16 bases not matched to a gene; V was cut back by 7 bases and J by 1 base. The V gene's germline CDR1 is SGHAT and CDR2 FQNNGV. In DNA form, the CDR3 reads TGTGCCAGCAACATCGAAAGCAGACTAGCGGGGGGAACATCCTACGAGCAGTACGTC. This encodes CASNIESRLAGGTSYEQYV.

This clone occurred once. This chain links TRBV25-1 with TRBJ2-7; D unresolved. CDR3 size: 15 residues. V was trimmed by 3 bases and J by 0 bases, leaving 12 bases between them. The V gene's germline CDR1 is MGHDK and CDR2 SYGVNS. The CDR3 nucleotides read TGTGCCAGCAGTGACAGGTGCCCGAGCTCCTACGAGCAGTACGTC. It encodes CASSDRCPSSYEQYV.

V is TRBV5-1 and J is TRBJ2-6; D possibly uses TRBD1 or TRBD2 (5 bases each). V lost 7 bases, J lost 0 bases, and 14 bases lay in between. The CDR3 length is 16 residues. CDR1 SGHRS and CDR2 YFSETQ come from the germline V gene. DNA for the CDR3: TGCGCCAGCCACCGGGACGGCCTCTCTGGGGCCAACGTCCTGACTTTC. Translation gives CASHRDGLSGANVLTF.

The rearrangement uses TRBV5-1 and TRBJ2-1; D perhaps matches TRBD1 (5 bases). CDR1 SGHRS and CDR2 YFSETQ come from the germline V gene. The germline V and J ends were trimmed by 7 bases and 5 bases, with 13 bases remaining between them. CDR3 size: 13 residues. CDR3 bases: TGCGCCAGCCGAACAGACAGCCACAATGAGCAGTTCTTC. The encoded protein is CASRTDSHNEQFF.

V gene TRBV7-2 combines with J gene TRBJ1-4; 7 nucleotides match TRBD1. The CDR3 runs 16 residues. Per germline, CDR1 SGHTA and CDR2 FQGNSA. The trim removed 4 bases at V and 3 bases at J, leaving 8 bases unmatched. The CDR3 bases are TGTGCCAGCAGCTCGGGGTGGGGGACAGCTAATGAAAAACTGTTTTTT. Translation gives CASSSGWGTANEKLFF.

The rearrangement joins TRBV19 to TRBJ2-7, with no clear D. In germline, CDR1 is LNHDA, CDR2 SQIVND (reference sequence). The CDR3 covers 13 residues. The ends were cut back, 4 bases at V and 0 bases at J, with 7 bases in the middle. The CDR3 DNA follows: TGTGCCAGTAGTAAGGGCAGCTCCTACGAGCAGTACGTC. Translating it yields CASSKGSSYEQYV.

J is TRBJ2-1 and V is TRBV7-2; a possible D gene is TRBD1 (5 bases). The CDR3 extends over 14 amino acids. Trimming stripped 2 bases from V and 7 bases from J, with 12 bases between. Germline CDR1 and CDR2: SGHTA and FQGNSA. CDR3 residues: CASSLRWGRNEQFF. Here the CDR3 DNA reads TGTGCCAGCAGCTTAAGGTGGGGCAGGAATGAGCAGTTCTTC.

The chain uses TRBV19 and TRBJ1-5, with 7 bases that match TRBD1. With V trimmed by 7 bases and J by 4 bases, 10 bases remained unmatched. The CDR3 has 15 residues. Per germline, CDR1 LNHDA and CDR2 SQIVND (reference sequence). CDR3 residues: CASMDRGTVNQPQHF. CDR3 DNA: TGTGCCAGTATGGATCGGGGGACAGTAAATCAGCCCCAGCATTTT.

J is TRBJ1-3 and V is TRBV4-1; D is undetermined. Germline V gene data show CDR1 as MGHRA and CDR2 as YSYEKL. The CDR3 covers 15 residues. Trimming took 0 bases from V and 5 from J, leaving 11 bases between them. The CDR3 coding sequence is TGCGCCAGCAGCCAAGATCCGCAGGTTAGAAACACCATATATTTT. It yields the protein CASSQDPQVRNTIYF.